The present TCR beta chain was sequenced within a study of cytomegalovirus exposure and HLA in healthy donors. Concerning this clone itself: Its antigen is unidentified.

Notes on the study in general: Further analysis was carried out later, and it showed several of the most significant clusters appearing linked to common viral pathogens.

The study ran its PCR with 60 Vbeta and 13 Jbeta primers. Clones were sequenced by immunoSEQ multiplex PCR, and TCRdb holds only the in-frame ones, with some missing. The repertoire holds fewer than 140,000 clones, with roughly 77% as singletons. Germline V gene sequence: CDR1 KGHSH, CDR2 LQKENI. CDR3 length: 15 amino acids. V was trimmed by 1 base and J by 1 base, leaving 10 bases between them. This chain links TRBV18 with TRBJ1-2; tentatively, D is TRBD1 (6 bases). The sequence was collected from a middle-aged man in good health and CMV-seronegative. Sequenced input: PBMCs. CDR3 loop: CASSPLGRGNYGYTF. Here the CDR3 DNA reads TGTGCCAGCTCACCACTGGGCAGGGGTAACTATGGCTACACCTTC.